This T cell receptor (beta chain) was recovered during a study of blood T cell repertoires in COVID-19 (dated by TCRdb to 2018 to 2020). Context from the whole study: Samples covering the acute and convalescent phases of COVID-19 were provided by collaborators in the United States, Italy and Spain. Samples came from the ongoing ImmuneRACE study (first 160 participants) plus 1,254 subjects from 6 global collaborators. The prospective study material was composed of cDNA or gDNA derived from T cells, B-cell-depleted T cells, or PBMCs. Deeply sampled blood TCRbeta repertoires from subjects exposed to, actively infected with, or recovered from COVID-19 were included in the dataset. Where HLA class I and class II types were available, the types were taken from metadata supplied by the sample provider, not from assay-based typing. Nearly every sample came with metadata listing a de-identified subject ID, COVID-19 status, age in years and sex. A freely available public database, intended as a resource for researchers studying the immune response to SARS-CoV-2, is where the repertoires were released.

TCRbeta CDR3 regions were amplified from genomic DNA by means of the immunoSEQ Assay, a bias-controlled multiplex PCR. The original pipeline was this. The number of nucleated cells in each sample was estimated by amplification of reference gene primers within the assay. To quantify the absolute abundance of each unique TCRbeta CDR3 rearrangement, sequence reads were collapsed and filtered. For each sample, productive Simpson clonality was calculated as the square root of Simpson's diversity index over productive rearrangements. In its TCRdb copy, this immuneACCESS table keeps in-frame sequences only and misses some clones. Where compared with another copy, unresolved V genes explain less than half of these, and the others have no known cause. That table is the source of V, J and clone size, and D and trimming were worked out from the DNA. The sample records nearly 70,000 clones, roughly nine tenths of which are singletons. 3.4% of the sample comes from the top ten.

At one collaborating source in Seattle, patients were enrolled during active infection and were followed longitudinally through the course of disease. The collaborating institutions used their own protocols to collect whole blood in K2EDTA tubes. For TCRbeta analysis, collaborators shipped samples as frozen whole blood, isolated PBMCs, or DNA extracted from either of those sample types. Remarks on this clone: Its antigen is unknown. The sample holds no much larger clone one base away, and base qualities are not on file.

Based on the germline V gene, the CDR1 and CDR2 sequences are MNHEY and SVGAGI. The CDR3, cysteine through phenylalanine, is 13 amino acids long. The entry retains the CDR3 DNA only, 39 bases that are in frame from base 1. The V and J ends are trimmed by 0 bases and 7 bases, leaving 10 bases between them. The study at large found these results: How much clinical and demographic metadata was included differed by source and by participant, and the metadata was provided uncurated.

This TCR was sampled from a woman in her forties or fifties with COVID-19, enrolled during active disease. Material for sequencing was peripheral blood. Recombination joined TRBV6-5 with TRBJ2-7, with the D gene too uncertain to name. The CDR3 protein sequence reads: CASSYSRHGEQYF. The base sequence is TGTGCCAGCAGTTACTCACGGCACGGGGAGCAGTACTTC.